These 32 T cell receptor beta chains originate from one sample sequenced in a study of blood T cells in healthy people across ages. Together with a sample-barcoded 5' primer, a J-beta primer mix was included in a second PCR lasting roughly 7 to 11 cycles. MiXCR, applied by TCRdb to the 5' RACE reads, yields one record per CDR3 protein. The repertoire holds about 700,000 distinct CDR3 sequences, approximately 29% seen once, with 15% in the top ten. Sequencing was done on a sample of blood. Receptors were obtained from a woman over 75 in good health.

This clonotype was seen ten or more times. In nucleotides, the CDR3 is TGTGCCAGCAGCTTAACAGGGGGCGGAGGCTACACCTTC. Residues: CASSLTGGGGYTF. V and J are TRBV7-9 and TRBJ1-2, with TRBD1 matching over 9 bases. Unmatched junction bases numbered 3, after V lost 2 bases and J lost 8 bases. The CDR3 spans 13 residues. Germline loops: CDR1 SEHNR, CDR2 FQNEAQ (reference sequence).

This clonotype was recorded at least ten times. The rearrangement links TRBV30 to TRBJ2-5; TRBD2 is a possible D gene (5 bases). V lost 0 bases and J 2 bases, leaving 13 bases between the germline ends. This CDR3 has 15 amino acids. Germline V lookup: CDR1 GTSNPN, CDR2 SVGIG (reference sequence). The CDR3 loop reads CAWSVASGYQETQYF. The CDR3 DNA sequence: TGTGCCTGGAGTGTAGCCTCGGGGTATCAAGAGACCCAGTACTTC.

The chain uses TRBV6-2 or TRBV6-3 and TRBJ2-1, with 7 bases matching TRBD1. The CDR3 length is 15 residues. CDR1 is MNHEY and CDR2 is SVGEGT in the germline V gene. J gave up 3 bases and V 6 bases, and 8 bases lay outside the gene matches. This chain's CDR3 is CASRPIGTDYNEQFF. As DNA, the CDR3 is TGTGCCAGCAGACCAATCGGGACAGACTACAATGAGCAGTTCTTC.

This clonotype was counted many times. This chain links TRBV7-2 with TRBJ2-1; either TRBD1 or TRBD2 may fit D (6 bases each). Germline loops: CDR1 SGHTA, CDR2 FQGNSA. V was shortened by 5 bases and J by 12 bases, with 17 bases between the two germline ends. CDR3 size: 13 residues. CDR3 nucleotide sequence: TGTGCCAGCAGCCCCCCGGGACTCAGGGGGCAGTTCTTC. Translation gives CASSPPGLRGQFF.

The CDR3 spells CASSYSVGVTEKLFF. The CDR3 coding sequence is TGTGCCAGCAGTTACTCAGTCGGAGTAACCGAAAAACTGTTTTTT. The chain carries TRBV6-5 and TRBJ1-4; D is unresolved. Germline loops: CDR1 MNHEY, CDR2 SVGAGI. The CDR3 runs to 15 residues. With 0 bases removed from V and 8 bases from J, the gap between germline ends came to 13 bases.

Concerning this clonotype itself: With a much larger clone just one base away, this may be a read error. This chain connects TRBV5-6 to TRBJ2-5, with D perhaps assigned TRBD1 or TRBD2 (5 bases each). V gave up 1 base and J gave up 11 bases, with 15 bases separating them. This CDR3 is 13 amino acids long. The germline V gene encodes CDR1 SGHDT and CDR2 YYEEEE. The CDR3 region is CASSLPGLDEQYF. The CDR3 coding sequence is TGTGCCAGCAGCTTGCCGGGGCTGGATGAGCAGTACTTC. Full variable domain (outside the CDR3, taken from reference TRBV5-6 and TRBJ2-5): DAGVTQSPTHLIKTRGQQVTLRCSPKSGHDTVSWYQQALGQGPQFIFQYYEEEERQRGNFPDRFSGHQFPNYSSELNVNALLLGDSALYLCASSLPGLDEQYFGPGTRLLVL.

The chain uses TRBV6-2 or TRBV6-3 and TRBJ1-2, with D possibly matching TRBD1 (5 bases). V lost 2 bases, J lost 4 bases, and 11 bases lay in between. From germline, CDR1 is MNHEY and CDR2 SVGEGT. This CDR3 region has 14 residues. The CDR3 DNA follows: TGTGCCAGCAGTTACATGGGACCCATCTATGGCTACACCTTC. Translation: CASSYMGPIYGYTF.

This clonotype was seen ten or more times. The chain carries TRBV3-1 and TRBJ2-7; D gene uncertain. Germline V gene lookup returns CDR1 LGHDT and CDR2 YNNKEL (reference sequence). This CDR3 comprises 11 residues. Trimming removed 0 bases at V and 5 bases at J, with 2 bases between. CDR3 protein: CASSQENEQYF. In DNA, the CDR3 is TGTGCCAGCAGCCAAGAAAACGAGCAGTACTTC.

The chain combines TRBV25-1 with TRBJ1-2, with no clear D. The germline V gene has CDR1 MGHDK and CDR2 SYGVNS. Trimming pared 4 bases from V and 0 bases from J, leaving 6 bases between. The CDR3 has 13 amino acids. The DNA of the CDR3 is TGTGCCAGCAGTGCCGGACCTAACTATGGCTACACCTTC. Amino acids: CASSAGPNYGYTF.

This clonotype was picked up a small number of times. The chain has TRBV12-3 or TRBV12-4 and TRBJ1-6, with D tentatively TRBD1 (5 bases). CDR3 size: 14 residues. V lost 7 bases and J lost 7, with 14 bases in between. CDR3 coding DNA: TGTGCCAGCACCTACTTGGGGGGGAATTCACCCCTCCACTTT. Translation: CASTYLGGNSPLHF.

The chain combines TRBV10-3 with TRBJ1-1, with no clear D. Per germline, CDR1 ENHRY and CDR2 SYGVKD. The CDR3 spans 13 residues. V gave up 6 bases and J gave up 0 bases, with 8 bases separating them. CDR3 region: CAIRRLMNTEAFF. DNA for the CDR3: TGTGCCATCAGACGGTTAATGAACACTGAAGCTTTCTTT.

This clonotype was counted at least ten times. For the CDR3, the DNA is TGTGCCAGCAGTCGTAACAGGGTGAGCAATCAGCCCCAGCATTTT. Translating gives CASSRNRVSNQPQHF. J is TRBJ1-5 and V is TRBV12-3 or TRBV12-4; weak D call: TRBD1 (6 bases). V gave up 5 bases and J gave up 1 base, with 12 bases separating them. There are 15 residues in the CDR3.

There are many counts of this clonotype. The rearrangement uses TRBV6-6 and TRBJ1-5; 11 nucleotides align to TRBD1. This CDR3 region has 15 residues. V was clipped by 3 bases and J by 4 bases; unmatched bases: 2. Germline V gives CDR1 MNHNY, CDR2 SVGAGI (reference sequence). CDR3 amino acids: CASSYGTGGNQPQHF. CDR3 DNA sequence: TGTGCCAGCAGTTATGGGACAGGGGGAAATCAGCCCCAGCATTTT.

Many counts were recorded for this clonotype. The CDR3 here is CASSYGSGRQYF. In DNA, the CDR3 is TGTGCCAGCAGCTACGGTAGCGGGAGGCAGTATTTT. The chain uses TRBV7-3 and TRBJ2-3; 9 bases match TRBD2. The germline V gene has CDR1 SGHTA and CDR2 FQGTGA. This CDR3 comprises 12 residues. With 4 bases clipped from V and 11 bases from J, the junction kept 4 bases outside the gene matches. The variable domain in full, with the rest retrieved from reference TRBV7-3 and TRBJ2-3, is GAGVSQTPSNKVTEKGKYVELRCDPISGHTALYWYRQSLGQGPEFLIYFQGTGAADDSGLPNDRFFAVRPEGSVSTLKIQRTERGDSAVYLCASSYGSGRQYFGPGTRLTVL.

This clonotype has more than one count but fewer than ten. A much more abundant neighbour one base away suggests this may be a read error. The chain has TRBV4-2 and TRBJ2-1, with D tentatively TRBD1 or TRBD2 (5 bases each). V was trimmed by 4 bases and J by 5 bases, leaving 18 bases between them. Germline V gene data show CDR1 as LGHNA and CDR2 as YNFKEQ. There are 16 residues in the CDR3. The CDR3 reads CASSRAGTYGNNEQFF. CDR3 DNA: TGTGCCAGCAGCCGAGCAGGGACCTACGGGAACAATGAGCAGTTCTTC.

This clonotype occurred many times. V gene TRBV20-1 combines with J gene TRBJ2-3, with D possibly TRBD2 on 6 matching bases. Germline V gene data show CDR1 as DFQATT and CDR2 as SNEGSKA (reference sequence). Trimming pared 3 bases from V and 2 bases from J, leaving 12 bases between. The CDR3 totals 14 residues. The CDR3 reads CSASIGGATDTQYF. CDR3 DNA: TGCAGTGCTAGCATCGGCGGGGCCACAGATACGCAGTATTTT.

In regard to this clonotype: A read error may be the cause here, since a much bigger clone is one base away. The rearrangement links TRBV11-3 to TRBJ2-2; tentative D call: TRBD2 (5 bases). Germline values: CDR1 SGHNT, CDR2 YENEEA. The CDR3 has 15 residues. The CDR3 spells CASRPGKGGSGERFF. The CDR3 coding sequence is TGTGCCAGCAGGCCCGGGAAAGGAGGCTCCGGGGAGCGGTTTTTT.

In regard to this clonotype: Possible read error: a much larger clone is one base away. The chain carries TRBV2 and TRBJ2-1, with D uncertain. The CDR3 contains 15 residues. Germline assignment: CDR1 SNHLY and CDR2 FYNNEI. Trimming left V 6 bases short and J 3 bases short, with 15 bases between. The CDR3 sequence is CASSSEESSYNEQFF. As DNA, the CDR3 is TGTGCCAGCAGCTCCGAGGAGTCAAGCTACAATGAGCAGTTCTTC.

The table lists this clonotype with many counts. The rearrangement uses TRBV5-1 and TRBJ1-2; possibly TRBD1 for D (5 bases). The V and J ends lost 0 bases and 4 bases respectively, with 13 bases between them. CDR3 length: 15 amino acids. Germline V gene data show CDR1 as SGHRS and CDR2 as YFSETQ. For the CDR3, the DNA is TGCGCCAGCAGCTTGGCCGGGGCGGACGGCTATGGCTACACCTTC. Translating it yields CASSLAGADGYGYTF.

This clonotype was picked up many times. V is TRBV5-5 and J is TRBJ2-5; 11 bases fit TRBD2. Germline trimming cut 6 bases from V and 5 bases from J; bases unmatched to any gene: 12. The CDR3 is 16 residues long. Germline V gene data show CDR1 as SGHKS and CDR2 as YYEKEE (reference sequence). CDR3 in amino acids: CASTASGGLSQETQYF. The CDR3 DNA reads TGTGCCAGCACCGCTAGCGGGGGGCTCTCGCAGGAGACCCAGTACTTC.

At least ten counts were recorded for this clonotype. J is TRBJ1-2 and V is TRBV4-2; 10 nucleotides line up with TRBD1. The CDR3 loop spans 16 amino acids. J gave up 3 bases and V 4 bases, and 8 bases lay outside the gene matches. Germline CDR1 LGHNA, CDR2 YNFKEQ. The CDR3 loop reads CASSPRQGAIDYGYTF. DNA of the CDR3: TGTGCCAGCAGCCCGCGACAGGGGGCGATTGACTATGGCTACACCTTC.

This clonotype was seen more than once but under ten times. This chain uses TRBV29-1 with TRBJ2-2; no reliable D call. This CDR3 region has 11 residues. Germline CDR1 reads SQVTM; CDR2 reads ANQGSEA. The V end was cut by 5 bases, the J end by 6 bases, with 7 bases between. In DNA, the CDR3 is TGCAGCGTTATGGGATCCGGGGAGCTGTTTTTT. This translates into CSVMGSGELFF.

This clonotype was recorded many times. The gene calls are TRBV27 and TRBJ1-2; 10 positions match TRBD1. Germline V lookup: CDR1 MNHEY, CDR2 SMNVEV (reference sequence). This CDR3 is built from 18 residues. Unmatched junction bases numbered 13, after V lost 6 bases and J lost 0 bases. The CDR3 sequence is CASRRFGTGASTNYGYTF. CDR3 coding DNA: TGTGCCAGCAGACGCTTTGGGACAGGGGCCTCTACTAACTATGGCTACACCTTC.

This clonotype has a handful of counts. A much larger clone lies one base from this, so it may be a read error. This chain's CDR3 is CASSRGEMDNEQYF. CDR3 in DNA: TGTGCCAGCAGTAGAGGAGAAATGGACAATGAGCAGTACTTC. The chain has TRBV6-4 and TRBJ2-1, with D possibly being TRBD1 (5 bases). The J call may be incorrect, as the DNA end agrees better with TRBJ2-7. This CDR3 is built from 14 residues. Germline assignment: CDR1 MRHNA and CDR2 SNTAGT.

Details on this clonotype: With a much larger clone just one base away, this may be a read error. CDR3 region: CASSYAGSEAFF. Here the CDR3 DNA reads TGTGCCAGCAGTTACGCAGGTTCTGAAGCTTTCTTT. The chain joins TRBV6-5 to TRBJ1-1, with unresolved D. The CDR3 is made up of 12 amino acids. Trimming took 2 bases from V and 6 from J, leaving 7 bases between them. Germline-derived CDR1 and CDR2 are MNHEY and SVGAGI.

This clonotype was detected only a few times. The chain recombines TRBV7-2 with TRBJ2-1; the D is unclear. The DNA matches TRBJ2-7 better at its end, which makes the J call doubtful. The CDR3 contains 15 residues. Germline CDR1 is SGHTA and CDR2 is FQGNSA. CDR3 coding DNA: TGTGCCAGCAGCAAAAGGTCTTCCTCCTACAATGAGCAGTACTTC. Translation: CASSKRSSSYNEQYF.

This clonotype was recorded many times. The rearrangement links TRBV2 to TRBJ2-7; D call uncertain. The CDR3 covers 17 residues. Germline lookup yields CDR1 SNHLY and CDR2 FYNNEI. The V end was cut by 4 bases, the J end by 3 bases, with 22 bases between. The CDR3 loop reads CASSVEGRGRVGYEQYF. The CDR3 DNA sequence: TGTGCCAGCAGTGTTGAAGGCCGTGGAAGGGTCGGCTACGAGCAGTACTTC.

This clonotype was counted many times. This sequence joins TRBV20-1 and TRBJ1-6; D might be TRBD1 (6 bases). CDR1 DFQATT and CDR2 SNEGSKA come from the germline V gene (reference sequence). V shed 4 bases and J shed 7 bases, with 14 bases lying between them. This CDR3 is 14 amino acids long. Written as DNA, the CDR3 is TGCAGTGCTATGTCTTCAGGGGCCAATTCACCCCTCCACTTT. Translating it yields CSAMSSGANSPLHF.

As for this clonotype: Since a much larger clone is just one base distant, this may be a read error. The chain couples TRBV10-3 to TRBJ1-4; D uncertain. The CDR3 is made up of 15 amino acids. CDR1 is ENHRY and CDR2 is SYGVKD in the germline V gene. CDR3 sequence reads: CATSDEEGWSEKLFF. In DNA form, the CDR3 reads TGTGCCACCAGTGATGAAGAGGGATGGAGTGAAAAACTGTTTTTT.

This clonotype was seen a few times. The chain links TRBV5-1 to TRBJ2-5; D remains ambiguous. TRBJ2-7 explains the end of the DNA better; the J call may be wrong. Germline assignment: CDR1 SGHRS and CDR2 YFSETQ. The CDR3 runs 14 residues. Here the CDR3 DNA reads TGCGCCAGCAGCTTCGATGGGGTAGGCTACGAGCAGTACTTC. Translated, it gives CASSFDGVGYEQYF.

CDR3 DNA sequence: TGTGCCAGCAGCGCCGGGACAGCCAAAAACATTCAGTACTTC. Amino acid sequence: CASSAGTAKNIQYF. This chain uses TRBV7-9 with TRBJ2-4; D tentatively fits TRBD1 or TRBD2 (5 bases each). CDR3 size: 14 residues. V lost 5 bases, J lost 0 bases, and 8 bases lay in between. CDR1 SEHNR and CDR2 FQNEAQ come from the germline V gene (reference sequence).

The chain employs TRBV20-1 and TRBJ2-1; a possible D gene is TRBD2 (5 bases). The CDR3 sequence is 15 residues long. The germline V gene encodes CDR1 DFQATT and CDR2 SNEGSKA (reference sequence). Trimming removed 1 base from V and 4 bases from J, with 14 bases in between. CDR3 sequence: CSARAKGAEYNEQFF. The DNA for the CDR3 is TGCAGTGCTAGAGCAAAAGGAGCGGAATACAATGAGCAGTTCTTC.